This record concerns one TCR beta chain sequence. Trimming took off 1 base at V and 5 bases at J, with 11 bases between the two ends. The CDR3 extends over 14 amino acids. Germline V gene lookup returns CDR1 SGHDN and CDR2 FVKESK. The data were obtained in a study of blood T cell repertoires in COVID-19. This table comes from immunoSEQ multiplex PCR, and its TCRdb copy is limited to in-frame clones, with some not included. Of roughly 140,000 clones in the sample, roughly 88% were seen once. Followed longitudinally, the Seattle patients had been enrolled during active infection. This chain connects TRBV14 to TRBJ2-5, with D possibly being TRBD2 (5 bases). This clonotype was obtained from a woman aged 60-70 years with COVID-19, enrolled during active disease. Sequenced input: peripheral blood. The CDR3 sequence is CASSQASRRETQYF. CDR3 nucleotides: TGTGCCAGCAGCCAAGCTTCCAGGAGGGAGACCCAGTACTTC.